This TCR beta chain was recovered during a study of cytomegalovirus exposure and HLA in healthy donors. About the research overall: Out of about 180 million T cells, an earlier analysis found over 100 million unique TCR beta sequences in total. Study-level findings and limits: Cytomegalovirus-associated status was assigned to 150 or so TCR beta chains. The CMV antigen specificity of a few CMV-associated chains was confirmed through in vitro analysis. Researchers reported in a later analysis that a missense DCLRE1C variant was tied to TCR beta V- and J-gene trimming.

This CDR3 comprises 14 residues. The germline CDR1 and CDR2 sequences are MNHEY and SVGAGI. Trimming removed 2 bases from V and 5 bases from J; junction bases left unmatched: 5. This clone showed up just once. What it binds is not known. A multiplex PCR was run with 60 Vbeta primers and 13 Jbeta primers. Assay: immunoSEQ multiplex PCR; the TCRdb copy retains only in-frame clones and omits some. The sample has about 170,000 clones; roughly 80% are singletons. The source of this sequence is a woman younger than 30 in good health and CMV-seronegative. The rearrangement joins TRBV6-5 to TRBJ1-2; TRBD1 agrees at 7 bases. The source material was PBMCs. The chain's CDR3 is CASSYREQGYGYTF. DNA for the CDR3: TGTGCCAGCAGTTACCGGGAACAGGGGTATGGCTACACCTTC.